Described below is a single T cell receptor beta chain sequence and its context. What it binds is unknown. In germline, CDR1 is SEHNR, CDR2 FQNEAQ (reference sequence). CDR3 length equals 14 residues. V lost 5 bases and J 7 bases, leaving 14 bases between the germline ends. The data are from a study of T cell responses to AZD1222 COVID-19 vaccine. The study, taken as a whole, reports: There were vaccine-associated CD4 TCRs across spike, dominant at 160-218 and 743-854. Among those given AZD1222, only five to seven were seropositive at baseline. White British ancestry dominated among donors, who included more females, and clonal diversity was possibly underestimated.

Libraries were prepared by immunoSEQ multiplex PCR; TCRdb keeps only in-frame clonotypes and omits some of them. This sample has roughly 150,000 clones, with approximately 93% found just once. This chain joins TRBV7-9 and TRBJ1-4, with unresolved D. The receptor's source is an adult who received the AZD1222 COVID-19 vaccine. Here the sequenced sample was peripheral blood, taken 28 days after the second AZD1222 dose. This CDR3 is CASSPREGFEKLFF. CDR3 DNA: TGTGCCAGCAGCCCGAGGGAGGGTTTTGAAAAACTGTTTTTT.